The rows below give T cell receptor beta chains drawn from one sample of a study of cytomegalovirus exposure and HLA in healthy donors. Clones were sequenced by immunoSEQ multiplex PCR, and TCRdb holds only the in-frame ones, with some missing. The table has about 130,000 clones, roughly 79% seen once. Material for sequencing was PBMCs. These receptors were obtained from a woman aged 50 to 65 in good health and CMV-seronegative. The CDR3 runs from the conserved cysteine through the conserved F or W. Fields, in order: J gene, D gene, V gene, clone size, CDR3 protein, CDR3 DNA. A D gene is named only where the DNA matches it firmly. Size values are once, few and many counts, or a class for expanded clones, and some rows have none.

TRBJ2-3	.	TRBV12-5	.	CASGAGHQGADTQYF	TGTGCTAGTGGTGCCGGACACCAAGGGGCAGATACGCAGTATTTT
TRBJ2-1	.	TRBV29-1	.	CSVESSTHYNEQFF	TGCAGCGTTGAGTCCTCAACTCATTACAATGAGCAGTTCTTC
TRBJ2-3	TRBD1	TRBV5-1	.	CASSILTGTDTQYF	TGCGCCAGCAGCATCCTGACAGGGACAGATACGCAGTATTTT
TRBJ2-2	.	TRBV5-1	few	CASSLAVSGTGELFF	TGCGCCAGCAGCTTAGCCGTTTCTGGCACCGGGGAGCTGTTTTTT
TRBJ1-2	.	TRBV28	.	CASSYTPRTRGNYGYTF	TGTGCCAGCAGTTACACGCCGAGAACCCGGGGGAACTATGGCTACACCTTC
TRBJ2-3	.	TRBV5-4	once	CASSLGRSTNTDTQYF	TGTGCCAGCAGCTTGGGTCGCTCCACAAACACAGATACGCAGTATTTT
TRBJ1-5	TRBD1	TRBV6-1	once	CASSDRGYSQPQHF	TGTGCCAGCAGCGACAGGGGCTATTCCCAGCCCCAGCATTTT
TRBJ2-5	.	TRBV5-1	.	CASSPLEETQYF	TGCGCCAGCAGCCCCCTCGAGGAGACCCAGTACTTC
TRBJ1-1	TRBD1	TRBV4-2	.	CASSQTTGGHTEAFF	TGTGCCAGCAGCCAAACTACAGGGGGCCATACTGAAGCTTTCTTT
TRBJ1-4	TRBD1	TRBV2	.	CASKGQMDEKLFF	TGTGCCAGCAAGGGACAGATGGATGAAAAACTGTTTTTT
TRBJ2-5	TRBD2	TRBV15	.	CATSSRTTSGNETQYF	TGTGCCACCAGCAGCCGAACGACTAGCGGGAATGAGACCCAGTACTTC
TRBJ1-1	TRBD1	TRBV29-1	.	CSARDRADNTEAFF	TGCAGTGCTCGGGACAGGGCTGACAACACTGAAGCTTTCTTT
TRBJ1-2	.	TRBV18	.	CASSLEAGLVYGYPF	TGTGCCAGCTCACTAGAGGCAGGGCTTGTCTATGGCTACCCCTTC
TRBJ2-1	.	TRBV6-5	.	CASSYSESHEQFF	TGTGCCAGCAGTTACAGTGAAAGCCATGAGCAGTTCTTC
TRBJ2-7	.	TRBV6-5	.	CASSRDRDYEQYF	TGTGCCAGCAGTCGCGACCGAGACTACGAGCAGTACTTC
TRBJ2-1	TRBD2	TRBV7-2	.	CASSTDSGRASEQFF	TGTGCCAGCAGCACCGACAGCGGGAGGGCCAGTGAGCAGTTCTTC
TRBJ1-3	TRBD1	TRBV6-5	.	CASGTGPGNTIYF	TGTGCCAGCGGGACAGGGCCTGGAAACACCATATATTTT
TRBJ2-5	.	TRBV5-1	.	CASSLQGGSQETQYF	TGCGCCAGCAGCTTACAGGGGGGGTCCCAAGAGACCCAGTACTTC
TRBJ2-2	.	TRBV2	once	CASSRGGTGELFF	TGTGCCAGCAGTAGGGGCGGCACCGGGGAGCTGTTTTTT
TRBJ2-2	.	TRBV7-3	few	CASSLTAGRELFF	TGTGCCAGCAGCTTAACCGCGGGCCGGGAGCTGTTTTTT
TRBJ1-4	TRBD1	TRBV11-2	.	CASCRDRSNEKLFF	TGTGCCAGTTGCCGGGACAGGAGTAATGAAAAACTGTTTTTT
TRBJ2-3	TRBD2	TRBV19	.	CASSPSGRAADTQYF	TGTGCCAGTAGTCCAAGCGGGAGGGCCGCAGATACGCAGTATTTT
TRBJ1-2	.	TRBV5-4	.	CASSGYRLGGYTF	TGTGCCAGCAGCGGGTACAGGTTGGGCGGCTACACCTTC
TRBJ2-7	TRBD2	TRBV2	.	CASRELAGGPYEQYF	TGTGCCAGCAGAGAACTAGCGGGAGGGCCTTACGAGCAGTACTTC
TRBJ2-7	.	TRBV19	.	CASSFGQGKNYEQYF	TGTGCCAGTAGTTTTGGGCAGGGGAAGAACTACGAGCAGTACTTC
TRBJ1-1	TRBD1	TRBV10-3	few	CAISGTGEHTEAFF	TGTGCCATCAGCGGGACAGGGGAACACACTGAAGCTTTCTTT
TRBJ1-1	.	TRBV18	few	CASSPLAGVNTEAFF	TGTGCCAGCTCACCACTGGCAGGGGTGAACACTGAAGCTTTCTTT
TRBJ2-1	TRBD2	TRBV7-8	.	CASSFNPGLAGVVSYNEQFF	TGTGCCAGCAGCTTTAACCCGGGACTAGCGGGAGTAGTGTCCTACAATGAGCAGTTCTTC
TRBJ2-5	.	TRBV9	.	CASSVDFLNGETQYF	TGTGCCAGCAGCGTAGATTTTTTGAACGGAGAGACCCAGTACTTC
TRBJ2-7	.	TRBV18	.	CASSPVQVGQYYEQYF	TGTGCCAGCTCACCAGTACAGGTTGGACAGTATTACGAGCAGTACTTC
TRBJ1-2	TRBD1	TRBV6-6	once	CASRPRGRDYGYTF	TGTGCCAGCAGACCCAGGGGGCGCGACTATGGCTACACCTTC
TRBJ2-7	.	TRBV7-7	.	CASSLAVDYEQYF	TGTGCTAGCAGCTTAGCTGTAGACTACGAGCAGTACTTC
TRBJ1-5	.	TRBV5-1	.	CASSLGENRQPQHF	TGCGCCAGCAGCTTGGGTGAAAACAGACAGCCCCAGCATTTT
TRBJ2-3	.	TRBV6-6	.	CASRGANSTDTQYF	TGTGCCAGCAGGGGGGCGAATAGCACAGATACGCAGTATTTT
TRBJ2-3	.	TRBV25-1	.	CASTLDRTKPDTQYF	TGTGCCAGCACCCTGGACCGGACAAAACCAGATACGCAGTATTTT
TRBJ1-5	.	TRBV25-1	.	CASSAHRDGQPQHF	TGTGCCAGCAGTGCCCACAGGGATGGCCAGCCCCAGCATTTT
TRBJ2-3	TRBD1	TRBV5-4	.	CASSLLQGAGTDTQYF	TGTGCCAGCAGCTTACTACAGGGGGCGGGCACGGATACGCAGTATTTT
TRBJ1-1	.	TRBV29-1	.	CSVGDTEAFF	TGCAGCGTGGGAGACACTGAAGCTTTCTTT
TRBJ2-1	TRBD2	TRBV7-2	.	CASRQGLAGVQEQFF	TGTGCCAGCAGACAGGGACTAGCGGGAGTGCAGGAGCAGTTCTTC
TRBJ1-2	TRBD1	TRBV10-3	.	CAISQGLQGEGYTF	TGTGCCATTTCACAGGGGCTCCAAGGGGAGGGCTACACCTTC
TRBJ2-7	.	TRBV5-1	.	CASSFSGYEQYF	TGCGCCAGCAGCTTTTCAGGTTACGAGCAGTACTTC
TRBJ2-3	.	TRBV19	.	CASSMGRQASTDTQYF	TGTGCCAGTAGTATGGGGCGTCAGGCGTCGACAGATACGCAGTATTTT
TRBJ2-1	.	TRBV5-6	.	CASSGGLNNEQFF	TGTGCCAGCAGCGGGGGCCTAAACAATGAGCAGTTCTTC
TRBJ1-1	.	TRBV11-1	.	CASSRTENTEAFF	TGTGCCAGCAGCAGAACAGAGAACACTGAAGCTTTCTTT
TRBJ1-5	.	TRBV28	.	CASSLRAGALLDSYSNQPQHF	TGTGCCAGCAGCCTGAGGGCAGGGGCACTCTTGGATTCTTATAGCAATCAGCCCCAGCATTTT
TRBJ1-1	.	TRBV7-3	few	CASSLPGNTEAFF	TGTGCCAGCAGCTTACCCGGGAACACTGAAGCTTTCTTT
TRBJ1-2	.	TRBV30	.	CAAQGIGYGYTF	TGTGCTGCCCAGGGAATAGGCTATGGCTACACCTTC